The 5 T cell receptor beta chains presented below share a single source sample, sequenced in a study of T cells in Graves' hyperthyroidism and ophthalmopathy. Amplified regions were TCR beta CDR3 sequences from RNA transcripts. First-round RT-PCR targeting the TCR CDR3 was performed with the HTBI primer set. TCRdb passed the multiplex PCR reads through MiXCR, listing each CDR3 protein once. The sample yields fewer than 550,000 distinct CDR3 sequences, approximately 14% seen once. The sequenced sample consisted of blood. The receptors come from a woman between 18 and 30 years old with Graves' hyperthyroidism.

Only a few counts were recorded for this clonotype. The chain recombines TRBV6-1 with TRBJ2-1, with no clear D. V dropped 10 bases and J dropped 4 bases, with 14 bases sitting between them. The CDR3 contains 13 residues. Per germline, CDR1 MNHNS and CDR2 SASEGT. Written as DNA, the CDR3 is TGTGCCATCCAAAGGACGGATTACAATGAGCAGTTCTTC. It encodes CAIQRTDYNEQFF.

This clonotype was observed at least ten times. The V and J genes are TRBV20-1 and TRBJ1-1, with 9 bases matching TRBD1. This CDR3 has 14 amino acids. Unmatched junction bases numbered 6, after V lost 1 base and J lost 6 bases. The V gene's germline CDR1 is DFQATT and CDR2 SNEGSKA (reference sequence). CDR3: CSARGDRETAEAFF. The DNA of the CDR3 is TGCAGTGCTAGAGGGGACAGGGAGACCGCTGAAGCTTTCTTT.

This clonotype was seen many times. The rearrangement uses TRBV29-1 and TRBJ1-2; tentatively, D is TRBD1 (5 bases). Germline loops: CDR1 SQVTM, CDR2 ANQGSEA. V was trimmed by 7 bases and J by 3 bases, leaving 15 bases between them. CDR3 length equals 13 residues. DNA for the CDR3: TGCAGCGCCGGGGCAGGGCTAGACTATGGCTACACCTTC. It yields the protein CSAGAGLDYGYTF.

This clonotype was seen repeatedly, ten times or more. CDR3 region: CASRTGTSGTDTQYF. Here the CDR3 DNA reads TGTGCCAGCAGGACCGGGACTAGCGGCACAGATACGCAGTATTTT. The gene calls are TRBV7-9 and TRBJ2-3, with 10 bases that match TRBD2. The CDR3 runs to 15 residues. Germline V gene lookup returns CDR1 SEHNR and CDR2 FQNEAQ (reference sequence). The ends lost 6 bases at V and 1 base at J; junction bases unmatched: 4.

This clonotype was found many times. The chain links TRBV3-1 to TRBJ2-3; D is unclear. Germline V CDR1 and CDR2: LGHDT, YNNKEL (reference sequence). V was cut by 1 base and J by 0 bases, with 8 bases left in between. The CDR3 sequence is 15 residues long. In nucleotides, the CDR3 is TGTGCCAGCAGCCAAGGCAGTAAAAGCACAGATACGCAGTATTTT. Residues: CASSQGSKSTDTQYF.